One and the same sample provided the 17 T cell receptor beta chains below, sequenced in a study of T-cell reconstitution after alpha-beta-depleted transplantation in children. Unique molecular identifiers were built into the TCRbeta library. TCRdb independently ran MiXCR on the PCR reads; one entry per CDR3 protein. The table has 200,000 to 250,000 distinct CDR3 sequences, 8% to 9.5% seen once; the top ten hold roughly 6.2%. The material was PBMCs from the stem cell graft donor, obtained from the stem cell graft. These receptors were collected from a human donor who donated a stem cell graft to a child with acute lymphoblastic leukemia.

This clonotype was counted ten times or more. The CDR3 sequence is CASSPTGTFTYEQYF. DNA of the CDR3: TGTGCCAGCTCACCTACCGGGACATTTACCTACGAGCAGTACTTC. J is TRBJ2-7 and V is TRBV18; perhaps TRBD1 as D (6 bases). The CDR3 is 15 residues long. CDR1 and CDR2 from the germline V gene are KGHSH and LQKENI. Trimming took off 3 bases at V and 2 bases at J, with 14 bases between the two ends.

This clonotype was seen only a few times. The chain is built from TRBV12-3 or TRBV12-4 and TRBJ2-1, with D uncertain. CDR3 length equals 12 residues. Trimming pared 1 base from V and 12 bases from J, leaving 10 bases between. The CDR3 spells CASSLGGMGQFF. The CDR3 bases are TGTGCCAGCAGTTTAGGGGGAATGGGGCAGTTCTTC.

This clonotype has more than one count but fewer than ten. The V gene is TRBV5-1, the J gene TRBJ1-2; D call uncertain. Between the trimmed V and J ends, which lost 3 bases and 3 bases, there was a span of 3 bases. The CDR3 extends over 11 amino acids. Germline V gene data show CDR1 as SGHRS and CDR2 as YFSETQ. CDR3 nucleotide sequence: TGCGCCAGCAGCTCGGACTATGGCTACACCTTC. Its protein product is CASSSDYGYTF.

This rearrangement joins TRBV7-2 to TRBJ2-3, with TRBD2 matching 11 bases. Germline V gives CDR1 SGHTA, CDR2 FQGNSA. The CDR3 spans 16 residues. V lost 5 bases, J lost 5 bases, and 9 bases stayed unmatched. CDR3 DNA sequence: TGTGCCAGCAGCGTTAGCGGGGGGGGGCTCGGAGATACGCAGTATTTT. Its translation: CASSVSGGGLGDTQYF.

This clonotype was seen repeatedly, ten times or more. The chain recombines TRBV2 with TRBJ2-5, with a tentative D call TRBD1 (5 bases). V was pared by 11 bases and J by 3 bases, with 10 bases between. There are 11 residues in the CDR3. Germline CDR1 SNHLY, CDR2 FYNNEI. In DNA form, the CDR3 reads TGTGCCGCCTGGACAAAAGAGACCCAGTACTTC. Its protein product is CAAWTKETQYF.

The rearrangement joins TRBV2 to TRBJ1-1; D is ambiguous. CDR1 and CDR2 (germline): SNHLY, FYNNEI. V gave up 8 bases and J gave up 2 bases, with 6 bases separating them. The CDR3 consists of 11 residues. CDR3 bases: TGTGCCAGCTTTCGAAACACTGAAGCTTTCTTT. Encoded protein: CASFRNTEAFF.

The V call is TRBV20-1, the J call TRBJ2-3; TRBD1 or TRBD2 may be the D gene (5 bases each). The CDR3 contains 13 residues. Per germline, CDR1 DFQATT and CDR2 SNEGSKA (reference sequence). The V end was cut by 7 bases, the J end by 0 bases, with 11 bases between. The CDR3 nucleotides read TGCAGTGGATGGGGGACGAGCACAGATACGCAGTATTTT. Residues: CSGWGTSTDTQYF.

This clonotype came up many times. V and J are TRBV18 and TRBJ2-1; D is unclear. The CDR3 covers 14 residues. Germline V CDR1 and CDR2: KGHSH, LQKENI. V dropped 3 bases and J dropped 3 bases, with 9 bases sitting between them. CDR3 protein: CASSPIRGYNEQFF. The DNA of the CDR3 is TGTGCCAGCTCACCCATCCGAGGCTACAATGAGCAGTTCTTC. Using reference TRBV18 and TRBJ2-1 for the parts outside the CDR3, the full variable domain is NAGVMQNPRHLVRRRGQEARLRCSPMKGHSHVYWYRQLPEEGLKFMVYLQKENIIDESGMPKERFSAEFPKEGPSILRIQQVVRGDSAAYFCASSPIRGYNEQFFGPGTRLTVL.

A few counts support this clonotype. This chain links TRBV25-1 with TRBJ1-1; the D gene is possibly TRBD1 (5 bases). The germline CDR1 and CDR2 sequences are MGHDK and SYGVNS. V was cut by 3 bases and J by 0 bases, with 11 bases left in between. This CDR3 spans 15 amino acids. The CDR3, as DNA: TGTGCCAGCAGTGAGGATCGGGGGATGAACACTGAAGCTTTCTTT. This sequence encodes CASSEDRGMNTEAFF.

In this sample, this clonotype turned up a few times. The rearrangement uses TRBV15 and TRBJ2-3; 8 bases match TRBD1. The V gene end was trimmed by 0 bases and the J gene end by 0 bases; junction bases not matched to a gene: 5. CDR1 is LNHNV and CDR2 is YYDKDF in the germline V gene (reference sequence). The CDR3 contains 17 residues. CDR3 coding DNA: TGTGCCACCAGCAGAGATTACGGACAGGGAAGCACAGATACGCAGTATTTT. Translating it yields CATSRDYGQGSTDTQYF.

This clonotype was counted only a few times. V is TRBV7-2 and J is TRBJ1-1; D not resolved. Deletions cut 0 bases from V and 1 base from J, with 12 bases between. The germline V gene has CDR1 SGHTA and CDR2 FQGNSA. This CDR3 spans 16 amino acids. CDR3 nucleotides: TGTGCCAGCAGCTTAGCCGTGGCGGCGGCGAACACTGAAGCTTTCTTT. Its protein product is CASSLAVAAANTEAFF.

This clonotype was picked up many times. CDR3 sequence: CSASDRPDQPQHF. DNA of the CDR3: TGCAGTGCTAGCGACAGGCCCGATCAGCCCCAGCATTTT. The V call is TRBV20-1, the J call TRBJ1-5; D is perhaps TRBD1 (6 bases). The CDR3 spans 13 residues. Trimming took 3 bases from V and 5 from J, leaving 11 bases between them. Germline-derived CDR1 and CDR2 are DFQATT and SNEGSKA (reference sequence).

This clonotype was seen more than once but under ten times. The chain combines TRBV25-1 with TRBJ1-3, with D hard to call. Between the trimmed V and J ends, which lost 3 bases and 2 bases, there was a span of 8 bases. The CDR3 runs to 14 residues. Germline V gene sequence: CDR1 MGHDK, CDR2 SYGVNS. The CDR3 protein is CASSEERTGNTIYF. DNA for the CDR3: TGTGCCAGCAGTGAGGAACGAACTGGAAACACCATATATTTT. Full variable domain (rest looked up from reference TRBV25-1 and TRBJ1-3): EADIYQTPRYLVIGTGKKITLECSQTMGHDKMYWYQQDPGMELHLIHYSYGVNSTEKGDLSSESTVSRIRTEHFPLTLESARPSHTSQYLCASSEERTGNTIYFGEGSWLTVV.

In this sample, this clonotype turned up a few times. A junction boundary mismatches the germline segment, possibly from a read error. The gene calls are TRBV7-9 and TRBJ2-5; 7 nucleotides align to TRBD2. The V gene's germline CDR1 is SEHNR and CDR2 FQNEAQ (reference sequence). The CDR3 covers 11 residues. CDR3 nucleotide sequence: TGTGCCAGCAGCTTTGATGGCCTAGCGGACTTC. It codes for CASSFDGLADF.

The rearrangement links TRBV10-3 to TRBJ2-7, with D perhaps matching TRBD1 or TRBD2 (5 bases each). V lost 7 bases to trimming and J lost 0 bases, with 16 bases between them. CDR3 size: 15 residues. From germline, CDR1 is ENHRY and CDR2 SYGVKD. DNA of the CDR3: TGTGCCATCATGCCCGAGGCAGGGAGCTCCTACGAGCAGTACTTC. Amino acid sequence: CAIMPEAGSSYEQYF.

About this clonotype itself: One junction end disagrees with the germline gene, perhaps due to a read error. The rearrangement uses TRBV6-4 and TRBJ1-6; D is ambiguous. This CDR3 has 13 amino acids. Germline V CDR1 and CDR2: MRHNA, SNTAGT. CDR3 protein: CATASRQDAPLNF. Written as DNA, the CDR3 is TGTGCCACCGCCTCCCGGCAGGATGCACCCCTCAACTTT.

Only a few counts were recorded for this clonotype. The rearrangement uses TRBV27 and TRBJ2-7; TRBD1 is a possible D gene (6 bases). With 7 bases removed from V and 1 base from J, the gap between germline ends came to 11 bases. This CDR3 has 13 amino acids. Germline-derived CDR1 and CDR2 are MNHEY and SMNVEV (reference sequence). CDR3 loop: CASNAQGSYEQYF. The CDR3 region has the DNA TGTGCCAGCAATGCACAGGGTTCCTACGAGCAGTACTTC.